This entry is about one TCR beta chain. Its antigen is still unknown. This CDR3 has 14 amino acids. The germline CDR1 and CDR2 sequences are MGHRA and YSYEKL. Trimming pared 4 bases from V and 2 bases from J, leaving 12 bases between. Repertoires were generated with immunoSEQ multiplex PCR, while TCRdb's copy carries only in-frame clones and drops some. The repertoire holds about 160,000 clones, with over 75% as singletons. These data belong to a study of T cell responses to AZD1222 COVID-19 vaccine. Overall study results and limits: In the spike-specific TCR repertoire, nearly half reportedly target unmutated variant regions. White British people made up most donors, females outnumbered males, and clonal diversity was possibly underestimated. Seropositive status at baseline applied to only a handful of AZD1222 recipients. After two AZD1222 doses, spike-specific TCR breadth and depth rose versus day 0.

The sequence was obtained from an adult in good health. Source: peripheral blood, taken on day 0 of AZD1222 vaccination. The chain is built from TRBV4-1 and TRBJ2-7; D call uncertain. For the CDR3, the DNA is TGCGCCAGCAGCCTAGTCGACGGTGCCTACGAGCAGTACTTC. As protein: CASSLVDGAYEQYF.